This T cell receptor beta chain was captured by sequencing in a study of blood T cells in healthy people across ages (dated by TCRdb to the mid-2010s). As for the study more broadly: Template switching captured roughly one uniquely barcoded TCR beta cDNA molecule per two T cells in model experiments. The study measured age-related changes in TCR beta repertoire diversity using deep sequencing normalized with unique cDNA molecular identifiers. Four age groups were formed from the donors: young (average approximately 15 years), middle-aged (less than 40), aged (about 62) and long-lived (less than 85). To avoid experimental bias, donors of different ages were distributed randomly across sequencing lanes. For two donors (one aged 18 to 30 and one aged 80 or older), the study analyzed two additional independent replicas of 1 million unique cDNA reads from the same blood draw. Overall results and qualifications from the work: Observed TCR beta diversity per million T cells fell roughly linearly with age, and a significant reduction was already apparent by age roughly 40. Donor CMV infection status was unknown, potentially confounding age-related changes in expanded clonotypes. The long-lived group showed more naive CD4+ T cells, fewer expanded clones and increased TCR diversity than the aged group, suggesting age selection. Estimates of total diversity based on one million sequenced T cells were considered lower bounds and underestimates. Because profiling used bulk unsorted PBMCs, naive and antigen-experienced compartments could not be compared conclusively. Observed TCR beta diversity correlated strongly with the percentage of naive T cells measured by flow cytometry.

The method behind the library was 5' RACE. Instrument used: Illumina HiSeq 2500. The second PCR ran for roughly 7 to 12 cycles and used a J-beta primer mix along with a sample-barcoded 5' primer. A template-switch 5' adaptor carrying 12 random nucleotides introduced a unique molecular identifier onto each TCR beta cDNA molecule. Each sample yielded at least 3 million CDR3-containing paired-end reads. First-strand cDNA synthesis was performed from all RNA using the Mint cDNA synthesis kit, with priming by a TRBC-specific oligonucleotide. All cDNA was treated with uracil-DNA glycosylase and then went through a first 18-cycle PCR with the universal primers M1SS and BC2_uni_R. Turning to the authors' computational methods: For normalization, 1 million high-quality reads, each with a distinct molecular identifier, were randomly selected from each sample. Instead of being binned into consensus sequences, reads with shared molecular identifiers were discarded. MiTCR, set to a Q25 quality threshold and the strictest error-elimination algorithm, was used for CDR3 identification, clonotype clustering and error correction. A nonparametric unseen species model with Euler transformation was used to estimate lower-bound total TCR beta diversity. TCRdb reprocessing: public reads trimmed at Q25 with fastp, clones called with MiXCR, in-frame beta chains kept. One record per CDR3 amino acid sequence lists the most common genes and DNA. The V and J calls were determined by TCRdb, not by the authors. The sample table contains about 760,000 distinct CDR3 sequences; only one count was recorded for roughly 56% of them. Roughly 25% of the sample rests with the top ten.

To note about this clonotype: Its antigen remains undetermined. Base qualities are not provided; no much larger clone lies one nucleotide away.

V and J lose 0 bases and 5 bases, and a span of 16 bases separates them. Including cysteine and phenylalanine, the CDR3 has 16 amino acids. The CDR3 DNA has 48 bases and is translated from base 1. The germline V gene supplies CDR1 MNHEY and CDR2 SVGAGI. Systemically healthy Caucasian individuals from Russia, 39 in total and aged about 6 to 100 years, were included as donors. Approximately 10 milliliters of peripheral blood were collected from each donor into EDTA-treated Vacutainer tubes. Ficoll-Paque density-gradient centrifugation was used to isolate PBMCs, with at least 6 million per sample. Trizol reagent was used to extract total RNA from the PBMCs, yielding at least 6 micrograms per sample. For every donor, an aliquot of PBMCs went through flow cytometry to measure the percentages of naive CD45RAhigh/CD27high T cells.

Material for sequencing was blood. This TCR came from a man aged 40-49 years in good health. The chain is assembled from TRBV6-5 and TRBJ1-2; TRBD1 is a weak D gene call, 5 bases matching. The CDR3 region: CASSYSMGDLLYGYTF. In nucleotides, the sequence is TGTGCCAGCAGTTACTCGATGGGGGACCTCCTGTATGGCTACACCTTC.